The next 21 T cell receptor beta chains were all read from a single sample in a study of T-cell reconstitution after alpha-beta-depleted transplantation in children listed by TCRdb under 2016. Libraries were prepared through PCR. These reads were obtained on an Illumina HiSeq 2500. TCR libraries were prepared with molecular barcoding, using unique molecular identifiers to normalize TCRbeta repertoire quantification. TCRdb passed the public sequencing reads through fastp at Q25 and MiXCR, retaining productive beta sequences. Merged by CDR3 protein, the rows form single entries marked with the most common genes and DNA. In this sample the table shows 450,000 to 700,000 distinct CDR3 sequences, 20% to 30% of which occur a single time. Under 45% of the sample is in the top ten clones. The treatment or condition label here, explained by the study, means: allogeneic hematopoietic cell transplantation with graft depleted of TCRalphabeta T cells and CD19 B cells.

Sequences were derived from PBMCs, sampled before TCRalphabeta/CD19-depleted stem cell transplant. Receptors originate from a boy younger than two with Wiskott-Aldrich syndrome, due to receive a stem cell transplant.

With respect to this clonotype: One end of the junction fails to match germline, which may point to a read error. The chain couples TRBV6-5 to TRBJ1-2, with 10 bases matching TRBD1. The CDR3 runs to 14 residues. From germline, CDR1 is MNHEY and CDR2 SVGAGI. The CDR3, as DNA: TGTGCCAGCAGTTACTCGACAGGGGGCTATGACTACACCTTC. This codes for CASSYSTGGYDYTF.

This sequence joins TRBV28 and TRBJ1-5; tentatively, D is TRBD1 (5 bases). CDR1 is MDHEN, CDR2 SYDVKM, per germline. CDR3 size: 15 residues. Trimming cost V 3 bases and J 3 bases, with 12 bases left between them. The CDR3 DNA is TGTGCCAGCAGTTTCTTATTGACAGACAATCAGCCCCAGCATTTT. Protein: CASSFLLTDNQPQHF.

CDR3 nucleotide sequence: TGTGCCATCAGTCAGATGGCGGGAGAGGGAGGTGAGCAGTTCTTC. This gives the protein CAISQMAGEGGEQFF. The genes are TRBV10-3 and TRBJ2-1; 7 bases map to TRBD2. V lost 5 bases, J lost 9 bases, and 13 bases stayed unmatched. Germline lookup yields CDR1 ENHRY and CDR2 SYGVKD. This CDR3 comprises 15 residues.

This clonotype showed up just a few times. The chain has TRBV29-1 and TRBJ2-3, with D unresolved. V was pared by 2 bases and J by 2 bases, with 11 bases between. The CDR3 extends over 14 amino acids. The germline CDR1 and CDR2 sequences are SQVTM and ANQGSEA. The DNA for the CDR3 is TGCAGCGTTGAATCCCGGGTGTCCACAGATACGCAGTATTTT. Translation gives CSVESRVSTDTQYF.

There are a few counts of this clonotype. V and J are TRBV6-5 and TRBJ2-1, with TRBD2 matching over 13 bases. This CDR3 has 15 residues. Germline trimming cut 2 bases from V and 10 bases from J; bases unmatched to any gene: 5. CDR1 and CDR2 from the germline V gene are MNHEY and SVGAGI. The CDR3 here is CASSYLGLAGREQFF. CDR3 bases: TGTGCCAGCAGTTACCTGGGACTAGCGGGAAGGGAGCAGTTCTTC.

This clonotype was detected a few times. The chain is built from TRBV15 and TRBJ2-1; 11 bases are shared with TRBD2. V shed 5 bases, J shed 2 bases, and the junction held 2 bases outside the gene matches. Per germline, CDR1 LNHNV and CDR2 YYDKDF (reference sequence). This CDR3 contains 15 residues. The CDR3 bases are TGTGCCACCAGCTTTAGCGGGAGGGCCTACAATGAGCAGTTCTTC. This translates into CATSFSGRAYNEQFF.

This clonotype was picked up a small number of times. The rearrangement joins TRBV5-1 to TRBJ1-1; maybe TRBD1 (6 bases). The V gene's germline CDR1 is SGHRS and CDR2 YFSETQ. The CDR3 is 14 residues long. V was pared by 3 bases and J by 7 bases, with 16 bases between. The CDR3 spells CASSSLGGQVEAFF. The DNA of the CDR3 is TGCGCCAGCAGCTCCCTGGGGGGGCAGGTTGAAGCTTTCTTT. The full variable domain, with the rest looked up from reference TRBV5-1 and TRBJ1-1, is KAGVTQTPRYLIKTRGQQVTLSCSPISGHRSVSWYQQTPGQGLQFLFEYFSETQRNKGNFPGRFSGRQFSNSRSEMNVSTLELGDSALYLCASSSLGGQVEAFFGQGTRLTVV.

This clonotype was counted only a few times. The J gene is TRBJ2-3, the V gene TRBV25-1; D call uncertain. Germline CDR1 MGHDK, CDR2 SYGVNS. This CDR3 has 14 residues. V was shortened by 2 bases and J by 0 bases, with 6 bases between the two germline ends. The CDR3 DNA follows: TGTGCCAGCAGTGAAGGTTCCAGCACAGATACGCAGTATTTT. This codes for CASSEGSSTDTQYF.

This clonotype was detected only a few times. The chain uses TRBV12-3 or TRBV12-4 and TRBJ2-4, with 8 bases lining up with TRBD2. The V and J ends lost 1 base and 7 bases, in that order; junction bases with no gene match: 3. This CDR3 has 14 residues. CDR3 loop: CASSLVTGGNIQYF. For the CDR3, the DNA is TGTGCCAGCAGTTTAGTAACGGGAGGGAACATTCAGTACTTC.

The genes are TRBV20-1 and TRBJ2-4; D not certain. CDR1 is DFQATT, CDR2 SNEGSKA, per germline (reference sequence). This CDR3 has 13 residues. V was trimmed by 6 bases and J by 0 bases, leaving 9 bases between them. CDR3 nucleotide sequence: TGCAGTGCGGCAATGATAGCCAAAAACATTCAGTACTTC. Its protein product is CSAAMIAKNIQYF.

This chain connects TRBV27 to TRBJ2-3, with 14 bases that match TRBD2. This CDR3 is built from 17 residues. Germline V gives CDR1 MNHEY, CDR2 SMNVEV (reference sequence). V shed 6 bases and J 6 bases; nucleotides not matched to a gene: 11. The CDR3 sequence: CASSSRGTSGRVDTQYF. The DNA of the CDR3 is TGTGCCAGCAGCTCTCGCGGGACTAGCGGGAGAGTTGATACGCAGTATTTT.

The chain recombines TRBV9 with TRBJ2-1; no clear D. The CDR3 runs to 13 residues. V was shortened by 3 bases and J by 9 bases, with 13 bases between the two germline ends. CDR1 is SGDLS, CDR2 YYNGEE, per germline. This CDR3 is CASSGIESGEQFF. The CDR3 DNA sequence: TGTGCCAGCAGCGGAATCGAGAGTGGTGAGCAGTTCTTC.

This clonotype was observed a few times. The V gene is TRBV12-3 or TRBV12-4, the J gene TRBJ2-4; no clear D. V gave up 6 bases and J gave up 11 bases, with 11 bases separating them. CDR3 length: 11 residues. The CDR3 here is CASSSRLVQYF. The CDR3, as DNA: TGTGCCAGCAGCTCCCGATTGGTTCAGTACTTC.

The chain recombines TRBV2 with TRBJ2-1; D is unresolved. CDR3 size: 15 residues. Germline V gene lookup returns CDR1 SNHLY and CDR2 FYNNEI. V was clipped by 0 bases and J by 8 bases, with 14 bases between them. CDR3 in DNA: TGTGCCAGCAGTGAAGCGCTTCGACTTTCCCATGAGCAGTTCTTC. This translates into CASSEALRLSHEQFF.

The chain employs TRBV14 and TRBJ2-7, with 12 bases matching TRBD1. J gave up 1 base and V 0 bases, and 10 bases lay outside the gene matches. This CDR3 spans 19 amino acids. Germline V gives CDR1 SGHDN, CDR2 FVKESK. CDR3: CASSQDFGTGGLSSYEQYF. The DNA of the CDR3 is TGTGCCAGCAGCCAAGATTTCGGGACAGGGGGCCTATCATCCTACGAGCAGTACTTC.

This clonotype was recorded many times. The chain combines TRBV6-5 with TRBJ2-7, with 7 nucleotides matching TRBD1. This CDR3 has 12 residues. The germline CDR1 and CDR2 sequences are MNHEY and SVGAGI. V shed 6 bases and J 3 bases; nucleotides not matched to a gene: 2. CDR3 protein: CASSSGGYEQYF. DNA for the CDR3: TGTGCCAGCAGCTCAGGGGGCTACGAGCAGTACTTC.

This clonotype was recorded a few times. This sequence joins TRBV30 and TRBJ2-2; 7 positions agree with TRBD1. CDR3 size: 14 residues. Trimming removed 4 bases from V and 7 bases from J; junction bases left unmatched: 9. Germline CDR1 and CDR2: GTSNPN and SVGIG (reference sequence). CDR3 residues: CAWTRQGGSGELFF. In DNA form, the CDR3 reads TGTGCCTGGACCAGACAGGGTGGAAGCGGGGAGCTGTTTTTT.

This clonotype was found a few times. In DNA, the CDR3 is TGCGCCAGCAGCTTGCCCCCTCTAGGTGCCGGGGAGCTGTTTTTT. It translates to CASSLPPLGAGELFF. The genes are TRBV5-1 and TRBJ2-2; D gene uncertain. V lost 1 base and J 6 bases, leaving 13 bases between the germline ends. The CDR3 runs 15 residues. Germline CDR1 is SGHRS and CDR2 is YFSETQ.

J is TRBJ1-2 and V is TRBV20-1; no reliable D call. Germline loops: CDR1 DFQATT, CDR2 SNEGSKA (reference sequence). The V end was cut by 5 bases, the J end by 3 bases, with 7 bases between. CDR3 size: 11 residues. The CDR3 DNA sequence: TGCAGTGCTCCCTCTCACTATGGCTACACCTTC. The encoded protein is CSAPSHYGYTF.

A few counts support this clonotype. This chain joins TRBV7-9 and TRBJ1-2; D is undetermined. From germline, CDR1 is SEHNR and CDR2 FQNEAQ (reference sequence). The CDR3 runs 12 residues. V was clipped by 2 bases and J by 12 bases, with 13 bases between them. The CDR3 is CASSLITGRNTF. DNA for the CDR3: TGTGCCAGCAGCTTAATTACCGGACGAAACACCTTC.

This clonotype showed up just a few times. The chain recombines TRBV5-1 with TRBJ2-2, with a tentative D call TRBD2 (5 bases). V was shortened by 0 bases and J by 0 bases, with 9 bases between the two germline ends. The germline V gene has CDR1 SGHRS and CDR2 YFSETQ. The CDR3 consists of 16 residues. For the CDR3, the DNA is TGCGCCAGCAGCTTGGCACGGGGATCGAACACCGGGGAGCTGTTTTTT. Its translation: CASSLARGSNTGELFF.